This note documents a single TCR beta chain sequence. This sample was taken from a study of blood T cell repertoires in COVID-19. The V end lost 1 base, the J end lost 0 bases, and 16 bases lay between the germline ends. The CDR3 is 19 residues long. Germline V CDR1 and CDR2: MGHRA, YSYEKL. Only in-frame clones appear in the TCRdb table, and some are missing; sequencing was by immunoSEQ multiplex PCR. The sample shows about 370,000 clones, 80% to 90% of them seen only once. Residents of about two dozen US areas, aged about 18 to 95 years, made up the participants. Donors of Cohort 3 who recovered were those that had two negative PCRs, clearance, or symptom resolution.

The TCR originated in a man in his late teens or twenties who had recovered from COVID-19. This chain connects TRBV4-1 to TRBJ1-6, with D perhaps TRBD1 (5 bases). The sequenced sample consisted of PBMCs or T cells enriched from blood (not recorded which). The CDR3 loop is CASSQGGGVVSSYNSPLHF. CDR3 in DNA: TGCGCCAGCAGCCAAGGGGGGGGTGTCGTTAGCTCCTATAATTCACCCCTCCACTTT.